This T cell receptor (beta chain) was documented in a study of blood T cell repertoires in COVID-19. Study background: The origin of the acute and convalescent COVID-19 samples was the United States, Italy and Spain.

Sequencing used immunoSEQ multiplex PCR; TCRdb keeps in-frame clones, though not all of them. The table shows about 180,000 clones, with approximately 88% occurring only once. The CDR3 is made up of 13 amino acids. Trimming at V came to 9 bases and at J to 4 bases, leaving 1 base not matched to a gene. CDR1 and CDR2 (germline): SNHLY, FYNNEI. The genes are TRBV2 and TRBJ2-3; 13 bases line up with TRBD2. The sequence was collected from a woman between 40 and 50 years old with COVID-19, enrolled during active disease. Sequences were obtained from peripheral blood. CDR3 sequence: CASTSGGADTQYF. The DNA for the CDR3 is TGTGCCAGTACTAGCGGGGGGGCAGATACGCAGTATTTT.